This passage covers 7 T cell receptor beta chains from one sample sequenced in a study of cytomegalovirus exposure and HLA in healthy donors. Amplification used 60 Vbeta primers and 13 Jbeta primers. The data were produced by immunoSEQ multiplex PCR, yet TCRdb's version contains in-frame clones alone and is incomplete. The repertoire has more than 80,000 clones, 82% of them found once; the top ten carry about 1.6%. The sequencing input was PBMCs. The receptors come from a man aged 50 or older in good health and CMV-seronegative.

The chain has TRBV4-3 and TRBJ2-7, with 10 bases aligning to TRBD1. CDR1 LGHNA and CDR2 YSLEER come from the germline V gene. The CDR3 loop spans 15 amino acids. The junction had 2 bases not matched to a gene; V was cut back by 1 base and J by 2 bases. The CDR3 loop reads CASSQAGTGAYEQYF. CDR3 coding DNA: TGCGCCAGCAGCCAAGCCGGGACAGGGGCCTACGAGCAGTACTTC.

CDR3 protein: CASAGQLLSDYEQYF. Written as DNA, the CDR3 is TGTGCCAGCGCGGGACAGCTACTAAGCGACTACGAGCAGTACTTC. This chain connects TRBV18 to TRBJ2-5, with D perhaps matching TRBD1 (7 bases). The J call may be incorrect, as the DNA end agrees better with TRBJ2-7. This CDR3 has 15 residues. CDR1 KGHSH and CDR2 LQKENI come from the germline V gene.

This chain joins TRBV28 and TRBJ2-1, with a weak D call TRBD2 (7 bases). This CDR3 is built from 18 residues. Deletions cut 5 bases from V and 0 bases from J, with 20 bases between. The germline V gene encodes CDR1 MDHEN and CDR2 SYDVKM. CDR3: CASSTYRGALSSYNEQFF. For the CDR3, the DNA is TGTGCCAGCAGTACGTACCGGGGGGCCCTCAGCTCCTACAATGAGCAGTTCTTC.

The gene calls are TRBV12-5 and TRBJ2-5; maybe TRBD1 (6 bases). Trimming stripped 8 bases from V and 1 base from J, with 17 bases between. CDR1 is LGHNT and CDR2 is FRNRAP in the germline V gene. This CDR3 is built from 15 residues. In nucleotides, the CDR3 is TGTGCTAGTCGTGCTACAGGGCATATCCAAGAGACCCAGTACTTC. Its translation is CASRATGHIQETQYF.

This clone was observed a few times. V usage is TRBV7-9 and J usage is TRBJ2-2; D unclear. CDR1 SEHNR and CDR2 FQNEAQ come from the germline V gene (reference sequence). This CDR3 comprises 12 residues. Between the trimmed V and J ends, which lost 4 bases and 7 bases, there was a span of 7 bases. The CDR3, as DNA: TGTGCCAGCAGCTCACCGGGCGGGGAGCTGTTTTTT. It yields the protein CASSSPGGELFF.

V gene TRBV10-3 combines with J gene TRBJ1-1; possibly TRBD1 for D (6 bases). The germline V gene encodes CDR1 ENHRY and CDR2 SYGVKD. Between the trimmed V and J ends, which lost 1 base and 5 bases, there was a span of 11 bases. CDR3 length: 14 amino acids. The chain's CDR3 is CAISELSGATEAFF. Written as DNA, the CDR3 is TGTGCCATCAGTGAGTTGTCAGGGGCGACTGAAGCTTTCTTT.

DNA of the CDR3: TGTGCCAGCATCTCAGGCCAGGGGGCCACCGGGGAGCTGTTTTTT. It codes for CASISGQGATGELFF. The chain recombines TRBV5-4 with TRBJ2-2; the match to TRBD1 covers 8 bases. Germline V CDR1 and CDR2: SGHNT, YYREEE (reference sequence). CDR3 length: 15 residues. The V and J ends lost 6 bases and 4 bases, in that order; junction bases with no gene match: 8.